This section outlines one T cell receptor beta chain sequence together with its context. This entry is derived from a study of identical twins. TCRdb recomputed calls from the 5' RACE reads with MiXCR, one row per CDR3 protein. The sample consists of 200,000 or so distinct CDR3 sequences, more than 15% of them appearing once. The germline V gene has CDR1 SGHAT and CDR2 FQNNGV. Between the trimmed V and J ends, which lost 1 base and 3 bases, there was a span of 3 bases. The CDR3 runs to 12 residues. These data also formed part of another study, on T cells expressing NK-cell markers.

This chain links TRBV11-2 with TRBJ2-5; D ambiguous. The source is a woman aged 18-35 years in good health. Source material: CD8+ T cells sorted from blood. The CDR3 DNA reads as TGTGCCAGCAGCTTAGTAGAAGAGACCCAGTACTTC. Translating it yields CASSLVEETQYF.